Sequencing of this T cell receptor beta chain was carried out in a study of regulatory T cells in long-lasting Graves disease. Assembly of TCR beta libraries relied on iRepertoire HTBI primers together with Arm-PCR of CDR3 regions. TCRdb fed the multiplex PCR reads into MiXCR, producing one record per CDR3 protein. Among approximately 350,000 distinct CDR3 sequences, around 16% were seen once, and the ten largest hold 20%. Time point meaning: newly diagnosed GD, antithyroid drugs for less than 3 months. With RNA extracted from PBMCs as input, the TCR library was made. This clonotype was recorded a few times. Its specificity is not known. General study points: With persistent disease, TRBV28, TRBJ1-2 and TRBJ2-5 were the favored segments.

Trimming cost V 5 bases and J 1 base, with 12 bases left between them. The CDR3 consists of 15 residues. This sample also belongs to another study, concerning T cells in Graves' hyperthyroidism and ophthalmopathy. That paper adds: The model foresaw ophthalmopathy a median approximately 6.1 months prior to onset.

The rearrangement uses TRBV12-3 or TRBV12-4 and TRBJ1-3; possibly TRBD1 for D (6 bases). The receptor comes from a woman younger than 30 with Graves disease. The specimen comprised peripheral blood mononuclear cells (PBMCs), sampled at new diagnosis, from a patient treated with antithyroid drugs. This CDR3 reads CASSRRGVSGNTIYF. Written as DNA, the CDR3 is TGTGCCAGCAGTCGAAGGGGGGTATCTGGAAACACCATATATTTT.